The text below deals with one T cell receptor (beta chain). Its specificity is unknown. The source of the sample is a study of early T cells in non-severe SARS-CoV-2 infection. Overall study context: RNA in bulk from unsorted whole blood was sequenced, and chains were unpaired.

Separate cDNA molecules each had unique molecular identifiers attached to them. TCRdb called the 5' RACE reads again in MiXCR, with one record for every CDR3 protein. This sample has tens of thousands of distinct CDR3 sequences, with 10% to 15% found just once. The length of the CDR3 is 15 residues. V was cut by 0 bases and J by 8 bases, with 13 bases left in between. The V gene's germline CDR1 is MGHRA and CDR2 YSYEKL. Study conclusions and caveats: The VDJdb matching leaned toward anti-spike CD8 responses and overlooked private and CD4 specificities.

The chain combines TRBV4-1 with TRBJ2-2; D unresolved. The sample comprised whole blood. This clonotype originated in an adult who was a healthcare worker with PCR-confirmed SARS-CoV-2 infection or an uninfected control (not recorded which). The CDR3 reads CASSQDPGSVGELFF. CDR3 nucleotides: TGCGCCAGCAGCCAAGATCCAGGAAGTGTTGGGGAGCTGTTTTTT.